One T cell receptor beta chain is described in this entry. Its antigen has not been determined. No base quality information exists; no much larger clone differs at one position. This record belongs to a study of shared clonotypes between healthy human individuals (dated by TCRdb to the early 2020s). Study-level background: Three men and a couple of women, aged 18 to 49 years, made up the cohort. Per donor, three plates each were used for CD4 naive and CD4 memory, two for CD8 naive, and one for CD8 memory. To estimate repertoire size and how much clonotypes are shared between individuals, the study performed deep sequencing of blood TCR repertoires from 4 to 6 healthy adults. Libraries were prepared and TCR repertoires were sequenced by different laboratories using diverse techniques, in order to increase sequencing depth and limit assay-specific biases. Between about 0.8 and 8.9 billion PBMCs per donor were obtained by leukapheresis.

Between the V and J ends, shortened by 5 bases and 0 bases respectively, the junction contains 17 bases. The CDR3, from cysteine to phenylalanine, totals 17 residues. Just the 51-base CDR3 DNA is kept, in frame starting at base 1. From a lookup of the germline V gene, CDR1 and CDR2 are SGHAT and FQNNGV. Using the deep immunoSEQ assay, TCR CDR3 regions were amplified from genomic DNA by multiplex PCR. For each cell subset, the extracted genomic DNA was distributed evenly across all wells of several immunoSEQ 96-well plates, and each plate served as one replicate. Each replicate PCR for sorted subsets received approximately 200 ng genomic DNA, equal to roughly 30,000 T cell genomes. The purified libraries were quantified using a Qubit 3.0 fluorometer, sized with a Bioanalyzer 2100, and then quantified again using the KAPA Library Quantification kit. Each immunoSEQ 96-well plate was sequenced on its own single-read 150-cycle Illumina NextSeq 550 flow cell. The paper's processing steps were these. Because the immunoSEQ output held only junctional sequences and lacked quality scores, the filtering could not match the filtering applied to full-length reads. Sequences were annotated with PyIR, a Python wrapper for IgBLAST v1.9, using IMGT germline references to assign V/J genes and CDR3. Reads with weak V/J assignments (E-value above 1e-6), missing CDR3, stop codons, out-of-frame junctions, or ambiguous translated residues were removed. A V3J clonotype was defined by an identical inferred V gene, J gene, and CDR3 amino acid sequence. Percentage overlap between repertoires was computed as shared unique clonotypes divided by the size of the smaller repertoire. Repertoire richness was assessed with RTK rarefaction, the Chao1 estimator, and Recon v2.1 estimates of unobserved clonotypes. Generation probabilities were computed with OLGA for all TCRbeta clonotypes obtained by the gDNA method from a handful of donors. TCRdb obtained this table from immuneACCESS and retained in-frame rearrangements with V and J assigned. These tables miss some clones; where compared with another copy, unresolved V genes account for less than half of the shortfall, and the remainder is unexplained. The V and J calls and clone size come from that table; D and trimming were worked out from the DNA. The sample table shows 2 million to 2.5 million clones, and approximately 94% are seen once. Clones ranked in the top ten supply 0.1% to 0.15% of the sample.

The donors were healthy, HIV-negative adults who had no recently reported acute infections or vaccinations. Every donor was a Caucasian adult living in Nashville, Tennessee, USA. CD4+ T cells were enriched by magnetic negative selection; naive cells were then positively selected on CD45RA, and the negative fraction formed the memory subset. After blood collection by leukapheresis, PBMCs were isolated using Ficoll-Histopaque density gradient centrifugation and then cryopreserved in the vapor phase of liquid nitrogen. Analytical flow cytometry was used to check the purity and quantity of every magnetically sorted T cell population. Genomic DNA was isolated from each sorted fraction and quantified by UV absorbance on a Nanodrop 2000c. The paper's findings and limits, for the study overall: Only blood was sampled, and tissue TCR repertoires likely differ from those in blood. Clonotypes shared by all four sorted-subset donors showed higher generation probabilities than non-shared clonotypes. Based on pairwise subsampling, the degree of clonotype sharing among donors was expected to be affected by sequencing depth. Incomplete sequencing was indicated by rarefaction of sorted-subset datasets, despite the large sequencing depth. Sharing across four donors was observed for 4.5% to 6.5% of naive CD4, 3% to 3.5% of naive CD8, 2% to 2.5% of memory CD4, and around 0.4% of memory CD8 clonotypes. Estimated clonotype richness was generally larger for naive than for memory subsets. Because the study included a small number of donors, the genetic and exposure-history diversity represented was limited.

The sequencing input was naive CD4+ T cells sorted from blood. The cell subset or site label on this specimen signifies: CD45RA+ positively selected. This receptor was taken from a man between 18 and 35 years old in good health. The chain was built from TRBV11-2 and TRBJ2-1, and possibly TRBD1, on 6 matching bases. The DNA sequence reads TGTGCCAGCAGCCAGCGGCCCTCAGGGGCCTCCTACAATGAGCAGTTCTTC. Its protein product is CASSQRPSGASYNEQFF.